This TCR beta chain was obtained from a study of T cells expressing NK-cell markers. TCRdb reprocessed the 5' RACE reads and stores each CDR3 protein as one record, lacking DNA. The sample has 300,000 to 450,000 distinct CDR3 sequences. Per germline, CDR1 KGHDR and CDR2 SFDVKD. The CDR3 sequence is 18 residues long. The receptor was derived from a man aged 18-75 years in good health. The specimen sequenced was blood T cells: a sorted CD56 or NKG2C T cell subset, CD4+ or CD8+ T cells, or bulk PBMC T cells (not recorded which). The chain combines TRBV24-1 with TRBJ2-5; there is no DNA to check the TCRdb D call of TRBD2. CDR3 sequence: CATSDPLTSGGAGETQYF.